Shown below are 21 T cell receptor beta chains from a single sample sequenced in a study of low-dose radiotherapy and immunotherapy resistance in tumors. cDNA synthesis used a TRAV/TRBV-specific primer set for both chains. TCRs underwent 15 to 25 PCR cycles of amplification with a constant-region primer and V-primer adapter. From the reads, TCRdb called clonotypes with MiXCR, one entry per CDR3 protein. This table has approximately 13,000 distinct CDR3 sequences, 60% appearing once. These receptors were obtained from a human donor with advanced metastatic prostate, ovarian, gallbladder or colorectal cancer (not recorded which). This table probably holds off-target reads from a library built for another chain.

The chain links TRBV12-3 or TRBV12-4 to TRBJ2-3, with TRBD1 identical over 7 bases. The CDR3 has 12 amino acids. J was trimmed by 5 bases and V by 8 bases; bases with no gene match: 4. CDR3 DNA: TGTGCCAGCGGTGACAGGGAAGATACGCAGTATTTT. It yields the protein CASGDREDTQYF.

This clonotype has more than one count but fewer than ten. The chain combines TRBV7-2 with TRBJ2-6; D remains ambiguous. Germline CDR1 is SGHTA and CDR2 is FQGNSA. V was trimmed by 5 bases and J by 1 base, leaving 6 bases between them. The CDR3 loop spans 14 amino acids. CDR3 amino acids: CASSLTSGANVLTF. The CDR3 DNA is TGTGCCAGCAGCCTTACATCTGGGGCCAACGTCCTGACTTTC.

CDR3 sequence: CASRGLGQSSYEQYF. The CDR3 DNA sequence: TGTGCCAGCAGGGGGTTGGGGCAGTCCTCCTACGAGCAGTACTTC. This sequence joins TRBV6-5 and TRBJ2-7, with a weak D call TRBD1 (5 bases). Germline V gene lookup returns CDR1 MNHEY and CDR2 SVGAGI. Trimming shortened V by 6 bases and J by 0 bases, and 15 bases separated the two germline ends. This CDR3 has 15 residues.

This clonotype was recorded a few times. The chain employs TRBV11-2 and TRBJ2-7, with 9 bases aligning to TRBD1. V lost 8 bases to trimming and J lost 1 base; unmatched junction nucleotides: 6. Germline-derived CDR1 and CDR2 are SGHAT and FQNNGV. The CDR3 consists of 14 residues. The CDR3 sequence is CASGVDRGSYEQYF. Written as DNA, the CDR3 is TGTGCCAGCGGGGTGGACAGGGGATCCTACGAGCAGTACTTC.

CDR3 in DNA: TGTGCCACCAGCAAGACTAGCGGGGGAGGGGCAGATACGCAGTATTTT. It encodes CATSKTSGGGADTQYF. V is TRBV15 and J is TRBJ2-3; 12 bases fit TRBD2. This CDR3 has 16 amino acids. Trimming cost V 4 bases and J 4 bases; bases outside gene matches: 6. The germline V gene has CDR1 LNHNV and CDR2 YYDKDF (reference sequence).

The rearrangement joins TRBV2 to TRBJ2-5; 9 bases fit TRBD1. Germline-derived CDR1 and CDR2 are SNHLY and FYNNEI. Trimming cost V 5 bases and J 3 bases; bases outside gene matches: 1. This CDR3 has 13 amino acids. The DNA of the CDR3 is TGTGCCAGCAGTTGGGACAGGGAAGAGACCCAGTACTTC. This sequence encodes CASSWDREETQYF.

This clonotype was seen a few times. The chain links TRBV5-4 to TRBJ1-1, with D maybe TRBD1 (5 bases). CDR1 and CDR2 from the germline V gene are SGHNT and YYREEE (reference sequence). CDR3 length equals 14 residues. Trimming took off 4 bases at V and 1 base at J, with 11 bases between the two ends. This CDR3 is CASSPRVANTEAFF. The DNA of the CDR3 is TGTGCCAGCAGCCCCAGGGTTGCGAACACTGAAGCTTTCTTT.

This clonotype came up a few times. The chain combines TRBV6-5 with TRBJ2-2, with 8 bases matching TRBD2. The V and J ends lost 7 bases and 6 bases, in that order; junction bases with no gene match: 10. Germline V gene data show CDR1 as MNHEY and CDR2 as SVGAGI. The CDR3 runs to 15 residues. The CDR3 is CASKGMGLGPGELFF. The CDR3 nucleotides are TGTGCCAGCAAGGGGATGGGACTAGGACCCGGGGAGCTGTTTTTT.

This sequence joins TRBV20-1 and TRBJ2-7; 7 bases line up with TRBD1. The germline V gene encodes CDR1 DFQATT and CDR2 SNEGSKA (reference sequence). With V trimmed by 6 bases and J by 3 bases, 8 bases remained unmatched. The CDR3 sequence is 13 residues long. In nucleotides, the CDR3 is TGCAGTGCGGAGAGGGACAGCGGCTACGAGCAGTACTTC. Its translation: CSAERDSGYEQYF.

The genes are TRBV28 and TRBJ2-7; no definite D call. Germline V CDR1 and CDR2: MDHEN, SYDVKM. The V end lost 4 bases, the J end lost 6 bases, and 13 bases lay between the germline ends. The CDR3 sequence is 13 residues long. In nucleotides, the CDR3 is TGTGCCAGCAGTTCGCCCCCGACTGGCGAGCAGTACTTC. It codes for CASSSPPTGEQYF.

This chain uses TRBV6-2 or TRBV6-3 with TRBJ1-5, with D tentatively TRBD1 (5 bases). The ends were cut back, 4 bases at V and 7 bases at J, with 14 bases in the middle. CDR3 size: 14 residues. Germline CDR1 MNHEY, CDR2 SVGEGT. CDR3 coding DNA: TGTGCCAGCAGTTCGGAAGGGGTTCAACAGCCCCAGCATTTT. It codes for CASSSEGVQQPQHF.

Only a few counts were recorded for this clonotype. The chain recombines TRBV28 with TRBJ1-2; D not resolved. This CDR3 region has 17 residues. The germline gives CDR1 MDHEN, CDR2 SYDVKM. Deletions cut 3 bases from V and 3 bases from J, with 20 bases between. The CDR3 here is CASSLVTDRRADYGYTF. CDR3 nucleotides: TGTGCCAGCAGTTTGGTCACGGACCGGAGGGCGGACTATGGCTACACCTTC.

This chain links TRBV6-2 or TRBV6-3 with TRBJ1-3, with D possibly being TRBD1 (5 bases). The ends were cut back, 2 bases at V and 3 bases at J, with 17 bases in the middle. The CDR3 is made up of 17 amino acids. The germline V gene has CDR1 MNHEY and CDR2 SVGEGT. The chain's CDR3 is CASSYTRWQGNGNTIYF. The CDR3 bases are TGTGCCAGCAGTTACACCCGTTGGCAGGGTAATGGAAACACCATATATTTT.

This clonotype was picked up one time. V and J are TRBV23-1 and TRBJ2-3, with TRBD2 as a possible D gene (8 bases). TRBV23-1 falls under the ORF class, with uncertain function. The CDR3 has 17 residues. V was shortened by 8 bases and J by 0 bases, with 21 bases between the two germline ends. The CDR3 reads CASRGQRELTSTDTQYF. Written as DNA, the CDR3 is TGCGCCAGCCGGGGACAGCGGGAGCTTACTAGCACAGATACGCAGTATTTT.

The CDR3 loop is CSVRTRGETQYF. CDR3 nucleotides: TGCAGCGTCAGGACACGGGGAGAGACCCAGTACTTC. The chain is built from TRBV29-1 and TRBJ2-5, with D possibly called TRBD1 or TRBD2 (5 bases each). The CDR3 loop spans 12 amino acids. Germline-derived CDR1 and CDR2 are SQVTM and ANQGSEA. Trimming removed 6 bases at V and 4 bases at J, with 12 bases between.

V is TRBV19 and J is TRBJ1-5; D remains ambiguous. Germline V gives CDR1 LNHDA, CDR2 SQIVND (reference sequence). The CDR3 length is 13 residues. V was clipped by 3 bases and J by 5 bases, with 8 bases between them. The CDR3 loop reads CASSIGKDQPQHF. CDR3 nucleotides: TGTGCCAGTAGTATTGGGAAGGATCAGCCCCAGCATTTT.

The CDR3 spells CASSPGTSGYNEQFF. CDR3 bases: TGTGCCAGCTCACCCGGGACTAGCGGCTACAATGAGCAGTTCTTC. This sequence joins TRBV18 and TRBJ2-1, with 11 bases fitting TRBD2. The CDR3 runs 15 residues. CDR1 and CDR2 (germline): KGHSH, LQKENI. V was pared by 3 bases and J by 3 bases, with 1 base of the junction left unmatched.

The chain is built from TRBV28 and TRBJ1-1; no definite D call. This CDR3 has 12 residues. The germline V gene has CDR1 MDHEN and CDR2 SYDVKM. Trimming removed 9 bases from V and 0 bases from J, with 8 bases in between. The CDR3 here is CASSVLNTEAFF. Here the CDR3 DNA reads TGTGCCAGTTCGGTTTTGAACACTGAAGCTTTCTTT.

J is TRBJ1-6 and V is TRBV29-1, with TRBD1 identical over 7 bases. Per the germline V gene, CDR1 is SQVTM and CDR2 is ANQGSEA. The length of the CDR3 is 14 residues. Losses at the gene ends were 1 base for V and 10 bases for J; bases not matched to a gene: 7. CDR3 DNA sequence: TGCAGCGTTGAAGGGCAGGGGGTAATGTCACCCCTCCACTTT. The encoded protein is CSVEGQGVMSPLHF.

The V call is TRBV7-2, the J call TRBJ2-2; 13 nucleotides align to TRBD2. The CDR3 length is 17 residues. Germline-derived CDR1 and CDR2 are SGHTA and FQGNSA. V gave up 4 bases and J gave up 12 bases; unmatched junction bases: 14. As DNA, the CDR3 is TGTGCCAGCAGCTCCCATGGACCGGGACTAGCGGGAATTCAGCTGTTTTTT. This codes for CASSSHGPGLAGIQLFF.

This clonotype was seen a few times. This chain connects TRBV6-4 to TRBJ2-3; 8 positions agree with TRBD1. CDR1 and CDR2 from the germline V gene are MRHNA and SNTAGT. Trimming at V came to 4 bases and at J to 3 bases, leaving 6 bases not matched to a gene. CDR3 length: 15 residues. The CDR3 nucleotides read TGTGCCAGCAGTGCTACGACAGGGGCAACAGATACGCAGTATTTT. Translated, it gives CASSATTGATDTQYF.